Following are 8 T cell receptor beta chains from one sample sequenced in a study of OX40 agonist ivuxolimab in advanced cancers. Sequencing used immunoSEQ multiplex PCR; TCRdb keeps in-frame clones, though not all of them. The sample holds about 66,000 clones, 65% to 85% seen once. The sample here was CD4+ or CD8+ T cells sorted from blood, taken in a trial of the OX40 agonist ivuxolimab. Receptors were obtained from an adult with an advanced solid tumor such as melanoma, head and neck, liver or kidney cancer.

Only a few counts were recorded for this clone. V gene TRBV28 combines with J gene TRBJ1-2; D gene unclear. Between the trimmed V and J ends, which lost 3 bases and 7 bases, there was a span of 9 bases. Germline CDR1 reads MDHEN; CDR2 reads SYDVKM. The CDR3 runs to 12 residues. CDR3 in amino acids: CASSLGGVGYTF. CDR3 in DNA: TGTGCCAGCAGTTTGGGAGGAGTTGGCTACACCTTC.

The chain combines TRBV29-1 with TRBJ2-3, with a possible D match to TRBD2 (6 bases). CDR3 length: 15 residues. Germline lookup yields CDR1 SQVTM and CDR2 ANQGSEA. With 7 bases removed from V and 1 base from J, the gap between germline ends came to 18 bases. DNA for the CDR3: TGCAGCGCCGGGGGACCCGCGGGCGGCACAGATACGCAGTATTTT. Protein: CSAGGPAGGTDTQYF.

The J gene is TRBJ2-3, the V gene TRBV4-2; either TRBD1 or TRBD2 may supply D (5 bases each). The germline V gene encodes CDR1 LGHNA and CDR2 YNFKEQ. This CDR3 comprises 14 residues. Trimming cost V 4 bases and J 2 bases, with 10 bases left between them. The CDR3 nucleotides are TGTGCCAGCAGCCTGGGGGAGTCCACAGATACGCAGTATTTT. Amino acid sequence: CASSLGESTDTQYF.

The chain employs TRBV5-4 and TRBJ1-4, with 7 bases that match TRBD1. The CDR3 totals 16 residues. With V trimmed by 2 bases and J by 5 bases, 9 bases remained unmatched. CDR1 is SGHNT, CDR2 YYREEE, per germline (reference sequence). The CDR3 DNA reads as TGTGCCAGCAGCTTCAAAACAGGGGCCCAAAATGAAAAACTGTTTTTT. This sequence encodes CASSFKTGAQNEKLFF.

The J gene is TRBJ1-5, the V gene TRBV19, with TRBD1 identical over 7 bases. V trimming: 7 bases; J trimming: 13 bases; junction bases outside the gene matches: 16. The CDR3 runs 14 residues. The germline V gene has CDR1 LNHDA and CDR2 SQIVND (reference sequence). The CDR3 DNA is TGTGCCAGTAACCCCACAGGGGTTATTTCCCCTCAGCATTTT. Amino acids: CASNPTGVISPQHF.

For this clone: An end of the junction differs from the germline gene, which may be a read error. The V gene is TRBV19, the J gene TRBJ1-6; tentatively, D is TRBD1 (6 bases). The CDR3 contains 17 residues. Germline V gene sequence: CDR1 LNHDA, CDR2 SQIVND (reference sequence). CDR3 DNA sequence: TGTGCCAGTAGTCCCAAAGACAGGACGTCCTTTAATTCACCCCTCCACTTT. The encoded protein is CASSPKDRTSFNSPLHF.

The rearrangement joins TRBV7-9 to TRBJ1-4; possible D gene TRBD1, 5 bases. The CDR3 runs to 15 residues. Trimming cost V 5 bases and J 8 bases, with 18 bases left between them. From germline, CDR1 is SEHNR and CDR2 FQNEAQ (reference sequence). In DNA form, the CDR3 reads TGTGCCAGCAGCCCGGGTGGCCTGCGGGGGGAAAAACTGTTTTTT. Its translation is CASSPGGLRGEKLFF.

This sequence joins TRBV27 and TRBJ1-2; D call uncertain. The CDR3 covers 12 residues. Germline CDR1 and CDR2: MNHEY and SMNVEV (reference sequence). V gave up 4 bases and J gave up 5 bases, with 8 bases separating them. CDR3 DNA: TGTGCCAGCAGTTCCGACTCATATGGCTACACCTTC. Translated: CASSSDSYGYTF.